Presented here are 17 T cell receptor beta chains from one specimen sequenced in a study of T cells in Graves' hyperthyroidism and ophthalmopathy. Authors of the study amplified TCR beta CDR3 regions from RNA transcripts. HTBI primers were employed in a first-round RT-PCR of the TCR CDR3. MiXCR, run by TCRdb on the multiplex PCR reads, gives a single entry per CDR3 protein. This sample has 540,000 or so distinct CDR3 sequences, with approximately 14% found just once. The sample was blood. Every receptor here comes from a woman in her 30s with Graves' hyperthyroidism.

This clonotype was counted at least ten times. The rearrangement links TRBV19 to TRBJ2-5, with 7 bases identical to TRBD1. V shed 0 bases, J shed 2 bases, and the junction held 12 bases outside the gene matches. The CDR3 extends over 18 amino acids. The germline V gene encodes CDR1 LNHDA and CDR2 SQIVND (reference sequence). The CDR3 DNA sequence: TGTGCCAGTAGTATAGAAGACAGGGTAGGGAATACTCAAGAGACCCAGTACTTC. Protein sequence: CASSIEDRVGNTQETQYF. The complete variable domain, with remaining parts taken from reference TRBV19 and TRBJ2-5, reads DGGITQSPKYLFRKEGQNVTLSCEQNLNHDAMYWYRQDPGQGLRLIYYSQIVNDFQKGDIAEGYSVSREKKESFPLTVTSAQKNPTAFYLCASSIEDRVGNTQETQYFGPGTRLLVL.

This clonotype was counted ten times or more. The chain joins TRBV20-1 to TRBJ2-1; 9 nucleotides match TRBD1. Germline assignment: CDR1 DFQATT and CDR2 SNEGSKA (reference sequence). The V gene end was trimmed by 8 bases and the J gene end by 2 bases; junction bases not matched to a gene: 4. The CDR3 loop spans 13 amino acids. The CDR3 nucleotides read TGCAGTAAACAGGGGGCTACCTACAATGAGCAGTTCTTC. This encodes CSKQGATYNEQFF.

In this sample, this clonotype turned up a few times. This chain joins TRBV2 and TRBJ2-7; D unclear. The CDR3 loop spans 15 amino acids. The V end lost 0 bases, the J end lost 0 bases, and 9 bases lay between the germline ends. Germline V gene sequence: CDR1 SNHLY, CDR2 FYNNEI. CDR3 bases: TGTGCCAGCAGTGAAGCTTGGGCCACCTCCTACGAGCAGTACTTC. It is translated as CASSEAWATSYEQYF.

The chain combines TRBV4-3 with TRBJ2-1; D may be TRBD2 (6 bases). Trimming cost V 1 base and J 8 bases, with 18 bases left between them. The length of the CDR3 is 16 residues. CDR1 is LGHNA and CDR2 is YSLEER in the germline V gene. CDR3 loop: CASSQALSSVGDEQFF. The CDR3 DNA reads as TGCGCCAGCAGCCAAGCTCTCTCTAGCGTCGGGGATGAGCAGTTCTTC.

The chain uses TRBV18 and TRBJ1-1; D is perhaps TRBD1 (5 bases). Trimming cost V 1 base and J 2 bases, with 11 bases left between them. The CDR3 spans 15 residues. CDR1 and CDR2 (germline): KGHSH, LQKENI. In nucleotides, the CDR3 is TGTGCCAGCTCACCACAAACAGGAAAAAACACTGAAGCTTTCTTT. This codes for CASSPQTGKNTEAFF.

This clonotype was counted at least ten times. The V call is TRBV5-1, the J call TRBJ2-7, with D perhaps matching TRBD2 (5 bases). Germline values: CDR1 SGHRS, CDR2 YFSETQ. CDR3 size: 18 residues. Trimming removed 0 bases at V and 0 bases at J, with 19 bases between. The CDR3: CASSLDPNWERSSYEQYF. The CDR3 nucleotides are TGCGCCAGCAGCTTGGACCCGAACTGGGAGAGGAGCTCCTACGAGCAGTACTTC.

There are many counts of this clonotype. This rearrangement joins TRBV2 to TRBJ1-2; weak D call: TRBD1 (5 bases). V lost 4 bases, J lost 4 bases, and 13 bases lay in between. This CDR3 contains 14 residues. Germline V gene sequence: CDR1 SNHLY, CDR2 FYNNEI. The CDR3 reads CASSASGRVYGYTF. The CDR3 nucleotides read TGTGCCAGCAGTGCCTCGGGGCGCGTCTATGGCTACACCTTC.

This clonotype has ten or more counts. The chain uses TRBV6-1 and TRBJ2-1; D perhaps matches TRBD2 (5 bases). The CDR3 consists of 14 residues. Germline CDR1 and CDR2: MNHNS and SASEGT. V lost 8 bases, J lost 4 bases, and 15 bases lay in between. CDR3 sequence: CASQLSSGYNEQFF. The DNA for the CDR3 is TGTGCCAGCCAATTGTCCAGCGGTTACAATGAGCAGTTCTTC.

The chain combines TRBV7-2 with TRBJ1-1, with D unresolved. The germline CDR1 and CDR2 sequences are SGHTA and FQGNSA. Trimming took off 2 bases at V and 2 bases at J, with 12 bases between the two ends. The CDR3 spans 15 residues. The DNA for the CDR3 is TGTGCCAGCAGCTTATCTTATGTGGTCAACACTGAAGCTTTCTTT. The encoded protein is CASSLSYVVNTEAFF.

The chain recombines TRBV5-4 with TRBJ2-1; 9 bases are shared with TRBD2. V trimming: 0 bases; J trimming: 7 bases; junction bases outside the gene matches: 5. This CDR3 spans 15 amino acids. Per germline, CDR1 SGHNT and CDR2 YYREEE (reference sequence). The CDR3 reads CASSLAASGINEQFF. CDR3 in DNA: TGTGCCAGCAGCTTGGCGGCTAGCGGGATAAATGAGCAGTTCTTC.

V gene TRBV5-6 combines with J gene TRBJ1-2; maybe TRBD1 (5 bases). CDR3 length equals 16 residues. Per the germline V gene, CDR1 is SGHDT and CDR2 is YYEEEE. Trimming took 0 bases from V and 5 from J, leaving 17 bases between them. CDR3 sequence reads: CASSLAGRADLYGYTF. CDR3 in DNA: TGTGCCAGCAGCTTGGCCGGCAGGGCGGATCTGTATGGCTACACCTTC. Using reference TRBV5-6 and TRBJ1-2 for the parts outside the CDR3, the full variable domain is DAGVTQSPTHLIKTRGQQVTLRCSPKSGHDTVSWYQQALGQGPQFIFQYYEEEERQRGNFPDRFSGHQFPNYSSELNVNALLLGDSALYLCASSLAGRADLYGYTFGSGTRLTVV.

The CDR3 spells CASSDGQGWQPQHF. The CDR3 bases are TGTGCCAGCAGTGATGGGCAGGGATGGCAGCCCCAGCATTTT. The rearrangement links TRBV2 to TRBJ1-5; tentative D call: TRBD1 (5 bases). V dropped 3 bases and J dropped 7 bases, with 13 bases sitting between them. Germline V lookup: CDR1 SNHLY, CDR2 FYNNEI. The CDR3 contains 14 residues.

This clonotype turned up a few times. At one of its ends the junction is not consistent with the germline gene, which may arise from a read error. This sequence joins TRBV11-3 and TRBJ2-7; 8 nucleotides line up with TRBD2. Looked up from germline, CDR1 is SGHNT and CDR2 is YENEEA. CDR3 length: 15 amino acids. The CDR3 coding sequence is TGTGCCAGCGGCTTAGGATCGGGCGGGAGGTACGAGCAGTACTTC. It yields the protein CASGLGSGGRYEQYF.

V and J are TRBV3-1 and TRBJ2-2, with D perhaps matching TRBD2 (6 bases). The germline gives CDR1 LGHDT, CDR2 YNNKEL (reference sequence). The V end was cut by 4 bases, the J end by 6 bases, with 12 bases between. CDR3 length: 14 amino acids. The CDR3, as DNA: TGTGCCAGCAGCCGGGACTCCCGACCCGGGGAGCTGTTTTTT. This encodes CASSRDSRPGELFF.

This clonotype showed up just a few times. This chain uses TRBV4-1 with TRBJ2-3; a possible D gene is TRBD2 (6 bases). The CDR3 consists of 14 residues. Germline V lookup: CDR1 MGHRA, CDR2 YSYEKL. Trimming shortened V by 6 bases and J by 6 bases, and 16 bases separated the two germline ends. CDR3 nucleotides: TGCGCCAGCAGTCTACGGGACTCCTCGGATACGCAGTATTTT. Translation gives CASSLRDSSDTQYF.

This clonotype showed up just a few times. The gene calls are TRBV5-6 and TRBJ1-1; the D gene is possibly TRBD1 (5 bases). The CDR3 length is 16 residues. V was trimmed by 1 base and J by 0 bases, leaving 13 bases between them. The V gene's germline CDR1 is SGHDT and CDR2 YYEEEE. The CDR3 nucleotides are TGTGCCAGCAGCTTGCCCAGGGCGTCCATGAACACTGAAGCTTTCTTT. Its translation: CASSLPRASMNTEAFF.

This clonotype was seen many times. This chain joins TRBV11-2 and TRBJ2-7; TRBD2 matches 10 bases. CDR3 size: 15 residues. J was trimmed by 5 bases and V by 5 bases; bases with no gene match: 9. Germline-derived CDR1 and CDR2 are SGHAT and FQNNGV. This CDR3 is CASSRNSGRPHEQYF. The CDR3 coding sequence is TGTGCCAGCAGCCGGAATAGCGGGAGGCCCCACGAGCAGTACTTC. Together with reference TRBV11-2 and TRBJ2-7, the CDR3 gives the full variable domain: EAGVAQSPRYKIIEKRQSVAFWCNPISGHATLYWYQQILGQGPKLLIQFQNNGVVDDSQLPKDRFSAERLKGVDSTLKIQPAKLEDSAVYLCASSRNSGRPHEQYFGPGTRLTVT.